Listed below are T cell receptor beta chains from one sample, sequenced in a study of technical replicates of blood from a handful of donors. Assay: immunoSEQ multiplex PCR; the TCRdb copy retains only in-frame clones and omits some. The sample shows 60,000 to 85,000 clones, around 94% of them seen only once. Material for sequencing was T cells isolated from PBMCs. The source is a human donor in good health. Each CDR3 is given with its conserved first and last residue. The D gene is left open where the match is weak. The size entry is marked missing in some rows and otherwise reads once, few, many or a size class.

D gene,clone size,J gene,V gene,CDR3 DNA,CDR3 protein
TRBD1,.,TRBJ1-5,TRBV5-8,TGTGCCAGCAGCTCCACCAGGGGGCCCCAGCCCCAGCATTTT,CASSSTRGPQPQHF
TRBD2,.,TRBJ2-3,TRBV5-4,TGTGCCAGCAGCTTGGCCGGGGGACTAGCGGGAGGGCCTGATACGCAGTATTTT,CASSLAGGLAGGPDTQYF
TRBD2,.,TRBJ2-5,TRBV4-1,TGCGCCAGCAGCCCATTAACTAGTCGGATACTAGCGGGAGAAGAGACCCAGTACTTC,CASSPLTSRILAGEETQYF
.,.,TRBJ2-2,TRBV7-9,TGTGCCAGCAGCTCCCCTCTCGGGGCCGGGGAGCTGTTTTTT,CASSSPLGAGELFF
TRBD1,.,TRBJ2-7,TRBV6-5,TGTGCCAGCAGGGGGGGACAGGGGATCTACGAGCAGTACTTC,CASRGGQGIYEQYF
.,once,TRBJ2-7,TRBV28,TGTGCCAGCAGTTTCACCAGGGGAACCCACGAGCAGTACTTC,CASSFTRGTHEQYF
TRBD1,.,TRBJ1-2,TRBV6-6,TGTGCCAGCAGCTTACCACAGGGGGCCAACTATGGCTACACCTTC,CASSLPQGANYGYTF
.,once,TRBJ2-2,TRBV7-8,TGTGCCAGCAGCTCCCTGACAGTAATTAACACCGGGGAGCTGTTTTTT,CASSSLTVINTGELFF
.,.,TRBJ2-1,TRBV7-3,TGTGCCAGCAGCTTACGGTTAACTGAGTACAATGAGCAGTTCTTC,CASSLRLTEYNEQFF
TRBD1,.,TRBJ1-5,TRBV29-1,TGCAGCGTTGAGGACAGGGAGGGTCAGCCCCAGCATTTT,CSVEDREGQPQHF
TRBD2,.,TRBJ2-6,TRBV2,TGTGCCAGCAGTGAATTTTCTAGCGGGGCTGGGGCCAACGTCCTGACTTTC,CASSEFSSGAGANVLTF
.,.,TRBJ2-3,TRBV15,TGTGCCATCCAGGACACCACAGATACGCAGTATTTT,CAIQDTTDTQYF
.,.,TRBJ2-3,TRBV7-2,TGTGCCAGCAGCTTAGTTGGCGGGATAAGCACAGATACGCAGTATTTT,CASSLVGGISTDTQYF
TRBD1,.,TRBJ1-1,TRBV11-2,TGTGCCAGCAGCGCCCGGACAGGGGACCCCACTGAAGCTTTCTTT,CASSARTGDPTEAFF
TRBD1,.,TRBJ1-2,TRBV25-1,TGTGCCAGCACGGAAGGGACAGGCGGCTACACCTTC,CASTEGTGGYTF
TRBD2,.,TRBJ2-7,TRBV9,TGTGCCAGCAGCGCTGAGGGACTAGCGTTCTCCTACGAGCAGTACTTC,CASSAEGLAFSYEQYF
.,.,TRBJ2-7,TRBV20-1,TGCAGTGCTAGTCCGGGCTACGAGCAGTACTTC,CSASPGYEQYF
TRBD1,.,TRBJ1-2,TRBV6-1,TGTGCCAGCCTTGGGACAGGGGGCCAATACTATGGCTACACCTTC,CASLGTGGQYYGYTF
.,.,TRBJ1-2,TRBV2,TGTGCCAGCAGACTAACCCCGACCGGATCTCTTGGCTACACCTTC,CASRLTPTGSLGYTF
TRBD2,once,TRBJ2-1,TRBV6-6,TGTGCCAGCAGTTACCCTAGCGGCCTCAATGAGCAGTTCTTC,CASSYPSGLNEQFF
TRBD1,.,TRBJ2-4,TRBV19,TGTGCCACCCAGCTCGGGACAGGGAAGAACATTCAGTACTTC,CATQLGTGKNIQYF
TRBD2,.,TRBJ2-1,TRBV28,TGTGCCAGCAGTTTCAGTCTGGGGGGGAATGAGCAGTTCTTC,CASSFSLGGNEQFF
.,.,TRBJ2-7,TRBV9,TGTGCCAGCAGCGTAGATCAACTTGACACCACCGAGCAGTACTTC,CASSVDQLDTTEQYF
TRBD1,once,TRBJ1-1,TRBV30,TGTGCCTGGTTCGTGACAGGGGCTACTTTCTTT,CAWFVTGATFF
.,.,TRBJ1-1,TRBV23-1,TGCGCCAAATTGTTACTTACAGTAAAAAGAAGGAACACTGAAGCTTTCTTT,CAKLLLTVKRRNTEAFF
.,.,TRBJ2-5,TRBV27,TGTGCCAGCAGTTTGAGTAAGAGGGTTGGGGAGACCCAGTACTTC,CASSLSKRVGETQYF
TRBD2,.,TRBJ2-3,TRBV7-8,TGTGCCAGCAGTATACTAGCGGGAGATTTCGATACGCAGTATTTT,CASSILAGDFDTQYF
.,.,TRBJ1-1,TRBV7-2,TGTGCCAGCACCGACCTAACGGGCACTGAAGCTTTCTTT,CASTDLTGTEAFF
.,.,TRBJ1-2,TRBV9,TGTGCCAGCAGCGCGGGCTATGGCTACACCTTC,CASSAGYGYTF
.,.,TRBJ2-2,TRBV15,TGTGCCACCAGCAGAAATTATCGCGAGAACACCGGGGAGCTGTTTTTT,CATSRNYRENTGELFF
.,.,TRBJ2-1,TRBV6-4,TGTGCCAGCAGTGAAAATTTTCTCCCCTACAATGAGCAGTTCTTC,CASSENFLPYNEQFF
.,once,TRBJ1-4,TRBV27,TGTGCCAGCAGTTTTACGGCAGGATATAATGAAAAACTGTTTTTT,CASSFTAGYNEKLFF
.,.,TRBJ2-3,TRBV4-1,TGCGCCAGCAGCCGTCTGCCCGGGGATACGCAGTATTTT,CASSRLPGDTQYF
TRBD1,.,TRBJ2-1,TRBV5-1,TGCGCCAGCAGACAGGGGGAAGTCAATGAGCAGTTCTTC,CASRQGEVNEQFF
.,.,TRBJ2-1,TRBV2,TGTGCCAGCAGTGAAGTTGCACTAGTGAACTACAATGAGCAGTTCTTC,CASSEVALVNYNEQFF
TRBD1,.,TRBJ1-2,TRBV28,TGTGCCAGCAGTTTAGGTGGGGGACAGGGAAAGTATGGATATGGCTACACCTTC,CASSLGGGQGKYGYGYTF
.,.,TRBJ2-5,TRBV28,TGTGCCAGCAGTTTGGAGTACCAAGAGACCCAGTACTTC,CASSLEYQETQYF
TRBD2,.,TRBJ2-1,TRBV13,TGTGCCAGCAGTTCTTTGGCGGGAGGTTACAATGAGCAGTTCTTC,CASSSLAGGYNEQFF
.,.,TRBJ2-3,TRBV25-1,TGTGCCAGCAGTGCACAGGGCACAGATACGCAGTATTTT,CASSAQGTDTQYF